Listed below are T cell receptor beta chains from one sample, sequenced in a study of identical twins. TCRdb reprocessed the 5' RACE reads with MiXCR, giving one entry per CDR3 protein. The repertoire has some 500,000 distinct CDR3 sequences, more than 9% of them found once; the top ten carry more than 2.5%. The same sample was also used in a study of yellow fever vaccine responses in identical twins.

Sequencing was carried out using PBMCs. These receptors all come from a woman younger than 30 in good health. Both conserved end residues are part of each CDR3. The D gene is left open where the match is weak. The listing skips clone size in some rows; elsewhere it reads once, few, many or a size class.

d_call	v_call	j_call	clone_size	cdr3_aa	cdr3_nt
NA	TRBV5-4	TRBJ2-1	NA	CASRPAEYNEQFF	TGTGCCAGCAGGCCAGCGGAGTACAATGAGCAGTTCTTC
NA	TRBV6-1	TRBJ1-1	few	CASSRPGNMNTEAFF	TGTGCCAGCAGTCGACCGGGGAACATGAACACTGAAGCTTTCTTT
NA	TRBV19	TRBJ2-7	NA	CASKYREGTYEQYF	TGTGCCAGTAAATATCGTGAAGGGACCTACGAGCAGTACTTC
TRBD2	TRBV20-1	TRBJ2-1	few	CSARDPSGGAVEQFF	TGCAGTGCTAGAGATCCTAGCGGGGGGGCCGTTGAGCAGTTCTTC
NA	TRBV15	TRBJ1-5	many	CATSRKTEGNQPQHF	TGTGCCACCAGCAGAAAAACAGAGGGCAATCAGCCCCAGCATTTT
NA	TRBV7-2	TRBJ2-7	NA	CASSLRRGSLEQYF	TGTGCCAGCAGCTTACGTCGGGGGTCCCTCGAGCAGTACTTC
NA	TRBV12-3/TRBV12-4	TRBJ2-1	few	CASSSRVGEVLGHEQFF	TGTGCCAGCAGTTCTCGAGTAGGCGAAGTTCTCGGGCATGAGCAGTTCTTC
NA	TRBV5-6	TRBJ2-5	many	CASSLRQRPYQETQYF	TGTGCCAGCAGCCTAAGACAACGCCCGTACCAAGAGACCCAGTACTTC
NA	TRBV29-1	TRBJ1-1	few	CSVERDMNTEAFF	TGCAGCGTTGAGAGAGACATGAACACTGAAGCTTTCTTT
NA	TRBV20-1	TRBJ1-4	many	CSARLNEKLFF	TGCAGTGCTAGACTTAATGAAAAACTGTTTTTT
NA	TRBV30	TRBJ1-5	few	CAWSVVRSGPNQPQHF	TGTGCCTGGAGTGTCGTTCGGAGTGGGCCAAATCAGCCCCAGCATTTT
TRBD1	TRBV7-2	TRBJ2-7	few	CASSFVGTGKTYEQYF	TGTGCCAGCAGCTTCGTCGGGACAGGGAAAACCTACGAGCAGTACTTC
NA	TRBV6-1	TRBJ1-2	few	CASTGTHRNYGYTF	TGTGCCAGTACAGGGACCCACCGAAACTATGGCTACACCTTC
NA	TRBV20-1	TRBJ1-5	many	CSASVRVTQPQHF	TGCAGTGCTAGTGTGAGGGTGACTCAGCCCCAGCATTTT
NA	TRBV7-2	TRBJ2-6	many	CASSLRGPGANVLTF	TGTGCCAGCAGTTTACGGGGGCCTGGGGCCAACGTCCTGACTTTC
TRBD1	TRBV18	TRBJ1-1	few	CASSPGAGGENTEAFF	TGTGCCAGCTCACCCGGGGCAGGGGGGGAGAACACTGAAGCTTTCTTT
TRBD2	TRBV12-3/TRBV12-4	TRBJ2-3	many	CASKASGDPDTQYF	TGTGCCAGCAAAGCTAGCGGGGACCCAGATACGCAGTATTTT
NA	TRBV6-1	TRBJ2-6	NA	CASSVQGFGANVLTF	TGTGCCAGCAGTGTCCAGGGGTTCGGGGCCAACGTCCTGACTTTC
NA	TRBV18	TRBJ2-5	many	CASSPREEKETQYF	TGTGCCAGCTCACCACGGGAAGAAAAAGAGACCCAGTACTTC
NA	TRBV18	TRBJ2-7	NA	CASSPQAGPNEQYF	TGTGCCAGCTCACCACAGGCAGGGCCAAACGAGCAGTACTTC
TRBD2	TRBV29-1	TRBJ2-3	few	CSVPTSGRVDTQYF	TGCAGCGTTCCCACTAGCGGGAGAGTCGATACGCAGTATTTT
NA	TRBV2	TRBJ2-5	NA	CASSEGGSYQETQYF	TGTGCCAGCAGTGAAGGTGGTTCGTACCAAGAGACCCAGTACTTC
NA	TRBV11-2	TRBJ1-4	few	CASSLKTSDNEKLFF	TGTGCCAGCAGCTTGAAGACATCCGATAATGAAAAACTGTTTTTT
TRBD2	TRBV28	TRBJ2-4	many	CASSLTSGTIAKNIQYF	TGTGCCAGCAGTCTGACTAGCGGGACTATAGCCAAAAACATTCAGTACTTC
NA	TRBV5-1	TRBJ2-7	many	CASSGTGTIYEQYF	TGCGCCAGCAGCGGCACCGGGACAATCTACGAGCAGTACTTC
TRBD1	TRBV7-2	TRBJ2-5	NA	CASSLYLGTGGETQYF	TGTGCCAGCAGCTTATATTTGGGGACAGGGGGAGAGACCCAGTACTTC
TRBD2	TRBV10-1	TRBJ2-7	few	CASSESKAGRSYEQYF	TGCGCCAGCAGTGAGTCGAAAGCCGGGAGGTCCTACGAGCAGTACTTC
TRBD1	TRBV10-3	TRBJ2-5	NA	CAISPGQGGETQYF	TGTGCCATCAGCCCGGGACAGGGGGGTGAGACCCAGTACTTC
NA	TRBV6-1	TRBJ2-7	few	CASKMDGGANYEQYF	TGTGCCAGCAAGATGGATGGGGGGGCGAACTACGAGCAGTACTTC
NA	TRBV29-1	TRBJ2-5	many	CSVDKRTGETQYF	TGCAGCGTTGACAAGCGGACCGGGGAGACCCAGTACTTC
NA	TRBV6-1	TRBJ2-7	few	CAIIRTESSYEQYF	TGTGCCATCATACGGACGGAAAGCTCCTACGAGCAGTACTTC
TRBD1	TRBV3-1	TRBJ2-5	many	CASSQPGQGLQETQYF	TGTGCCAGCAGCCAACCGGGACAGGGGCTCCAAGAGACCCAGTACTTC
TRBD2	TRBV7-9	TRBJ2-7	few	CASNTLAGAYEQYF	TGTGCCAGCAACACACTAGCGGGGGCCTACGAGCAGTACTTC
TRBD1	TRBV15	TRBJ2-7	many	CATSSRGEQYF	TGTGCCACCAGCAGCAGGGGGGAGCAGTACTTC
TRBD2	TRBV12-3/TRBV12-4	TRBJ2-7	few	CASSLKRGVYEQYF	TGTGCCAGCAGTTTAAAACGGGGGGTTTACGAGCAGTACTTC
NA	TRBV4-1	TRBJ2-1	many	CASSHAGSYNEQFF	TGCGCCAGCAGCCATGCCGGGAGCTACAATGAGCAGTTCTTC
NA	TRBV28	TRBJ2-3	NA	CASSTRKRVQRTDTQYF	TGTGCCAGCAGTACCCGTAAGCGGGTACAACGCACAGATACGCAGTATTTT
TRBD2	TRBV20-1	TRBJ2-7	NA	CSARDFGGSLEQYF	TGCAGTGCTAGAGATTTTGGCGGGAGTCTCGAGCAGTACTTC
NA	TRBV4-2	TRBJ2-7	many	CASSQDLAYEQYF	TGTGCCAGCAGCCAAGATCTGGCCTACGAGCAGTACTTC
NA	TRBV5-4	TRBJ1-2	NA	CASSLGVERYGYTF	TGTGCCAGCAGCTTGGGAGTAGAACGCTATGGCTACACCTTC
NA	TRBV20-1	TRBJ2-7	NA	CSARIPSGGYEQYF	TGCAGTGCTAGAATTCCCTCCGGGGGCTACGAGCAGTACTTC
NA	TRBV6-2/TRBV6-3	TRBJ2-3	few	CASSRDADPWTDTQYF	TGTGCCAGCAGTCGGGACGCAGACCCTTGGACAGATACGCAGTATTTT
NA	TRBV29-1	TRBJ2-2	NA	CSAGELLSGTRELFF	TGCAGCGCTGGTGAGCTACTCTCGGGCACCAGGGAGCTGTTTTTT
TRBD1	TRBV20-1	TRBJ2-7	few	CSARDTTGDLAYEQYF	TGCAGTGCTAGAGATACGACAGGGGATTTAGCCTACGAGCAGTACTTC
NA	TRBV9	TRBJ2-1	many	CASSVAYNEQFF	TGTGCCAGCAGCGTAGCATACAATGAGCAGTTCTTC
NA	TRBV27	TRBJ2-4	many	CASSSSWLAKNIQYF	TGTGCCAGCAGTTCCTCGTGGTTAGCCAAAAACATTCAGTACTTC
NA	TRBV6-1	TRBJ1-5	few	CASSELGRNSNQPQHF	TGTGCCAGCAGTGAATTGGGCAGAAATAGCAATCAGCCCCAGCATTTT
TRBD2	TRBV20-1	TRBJ2-1	NA	CSATPGTSSYNEQFF	TGCAGTGCTACCCCCGGGACTAGCTCCTACAATGAGCAGTTCTTC
NA	TRBV24-1	TRBJ2-6	few	CAAILTSGANVLTF	TGTGCCGCGATACTGACCTCTGGGGCCAACGTCCTGACTTTC
NA	TRBV20-1	TRBJ1-1	NA	CSANQPNTEAFF	TGCAGTGCAAATCAGCCGAACACTGAAGCTTTCTTT
NA	TRBV11-2	TRBJ2-5	NA	CASRTPGAETQYF	TGTGCCAGCAGAACACCAGGGGCCGAGACCCAGTACTTC
NA	TRBV3-1	TRBJ2-3	few	CASSQVSADTQYF	TGTGCCAGCAGCCAAGTTTCCGCAGATACGCAGTATTTT
TRBD2	TRBV7-9	TRBJ2-1	many	CASSLVAGANEQFF	TGTGCCAGCAGCTTAGTAGCGGGAGCAAATGAGCAGTTCTTC
TRBD2	TRBV29-1	TRBJ2-7	many	CSAQEGLAGPYEQYF	TGCAGCGCTCAGGAGGGACTAGCGGGACCCTACGAGCAGTACTTC
TRBD1	TRBV29-1	TRBJ1-2	few	CADRDQPTNYGYTF	TGCGCGGACAGGGATCAACCAACTAACTATGGCTACACCTTC
NA	TRBV7-2	TRBJ2-1	NA	CASSPRWGTSSYNEQFF	TGTGCCAGCAGCCCTCGGTGGGGGACCTCCTCCTACAATGAGCAGTTCTTC
NA	TRBV6-6	TRBJ1-1	few	CASSYGAGSMNTEAFF	TGTGCCAGCAGTTACGGGGCAGGGTCGATGAACACTGAAGCTTTCTTT